The subject of this entry is one T cell receptor beta chain. The antigen remains unidentified. Sequenced by immunoSEQ multiplex PCR; TCRdb stores in-frame clones only, minus some. The sample yields roughly 500,000 clones, nearly 90% seen once. This specimen belongs to a study of Ad26.COV2.S vaccination and SARS-CoV-2 variants. The germline V gene encodes CDR1 SGHNT and CDR2 YYREEE (reference sequence). The CDR3 contains 16 residues. Trimming took 1 base from V and 2 from J, leaving 12 bases between them. Treatment specified: around 19 received Ad26.COV2.S at low or high dose, single or two shots; 5 received placebo; per-sample allocation not given. After the first vaccine or placebo injection, samples were drawn on day 63. It was an adult aged 18-55 years in Boston who was the donor. Wuhan-strain SARS-CoV-2 spike was expressed by the Ad26 vector that made up the vaccine. Study conclusions and caveats: Similar non-spike TCR breadth was observed in recipients of vaccine and of placebo.

The sample in question was peripheral blood, obtained in a trial of Ad26.COV2.S vaccine versus placebo. The chain has TRBV5-4 and TRBJ2-2, with TRBD1 as a possible D gene (6 bases). The sequence came from a person between 18 and 65 years old who received the Ad26.COV2.S COVID-19 vaccine or a placebo. Here the CDR3 reads CASSLFGQTNTGELFF. The CDR3 DNA reads as TGTGCCAGCAGCTTGTTCGGACAGACAAACACCGGGGAGCTGTTTTTT.